A single sample is the source of the 20 T cell receptor beta chains below, sequenced in a study of blood T cell repertoires in COVID-19. Measured with immunoSEQ multiplex PCR; TCRdb has only the in-frame clones, and not every one. The sample has 110,000 to 150,000 clones, around 81% seen once. Sequencing was performed on peripheral blood. These receptors all come from a human donor in a cohort sampled during active COVID-19.

This clone has only one observation. The rearrangement links TRBV7-9 to TRBJ1-2; unclear D gene. In germline, CDR1 is SEHNR, CDR2 FQNEAQ (reference sequence). This CDR3 has 11 residues. V dropped 6 bases and J dropped 5 bases, with 7 bases sitting between them. The CDR3, as DNA: TGTGCCAGCAGTTTGACTTATGGCTACACCTTC. Translated: CASSLTYGYTF. Full variable domain (missing parts from reference TRBV7-9 and TRBJ1-2): DTGVSQNPRHKITKRGQNVTFRCDPISEHNRLYWYRQTLGQGPEFLTYFQNEAQLEKSRLLSDRFSAERPKGSFSTLEIQRTEQGDSAMYLCASSLTYGYTFGSGTRLTVV.

The rearrangement links TRBV5-1 to TRBJ2-7, with a tentative D call TRBD1 (7 bases). Per germline, CDR1 SGHRS and CDR2 YFSETQ. The V gene lost 4 bases and the J gene lost 3 bases, with 14 bases spanning the gap. This CDR3 has 14 amino acids. CDR3 nucleotide sequence: TGCGCCAGCAGCGTGGCAGGGGGGCACTACGAGCAGTACTTC. Residues: CASSVAGGHYEQYF. The full variable domain, its missing parts supplied by reference TRBV5-1 and TRBJ2-7, is KAGVTQTPRYLIKTRGQQVTLSCSPISGHRSVSWYQQTPGQGLQFLFEYFSETQRNKGNFPGRFSGRQFSNSRSEMNVSTLELGDSALYLCASSVAGGHYEQYFGPGTRLTVT.

This chain connects TRBV27 to TRBJ2-7; 9 nucleotides match TRBD2. Germline V lookup: CDR1 MNHEY, CDR2 SMNVEV (reference sequence). CDR3 size: 16 residues. After removal of 5 bases from V and 0 bases from J, the junction contained 8 bases not matched to a gene. The CDR3: CASSPPYSGSSYEQYF. The CDR3, as DNA: TGTGCCAGCAGTCCACCCTATAGCGGGAGCTCCTACGAGCAGTACTTC.

This clone was seen a few times. This chain joins TRBV30 and TRBJ2-7; D gene unclear. Germline V gives CDR1 GTSNPN, CDR2 SVGIG (reference sequence). This CDR3 spans 11 amino acids. V dropped 2 bases and J dropped 6 bases, with 8 bases sitting between them. CDR3 in amino acids: CAWSIFGEQYF. The DNA for the CDR3 is TGTGCCTGGAGTATATTCGGCGAGCAGTACTTC.

This chain links TRBV18 with TRBJ2-7; 7 nucleotides align to TRBD2. Trimming cost V 2 bases and J 3 bases; bases outside gene matches: 10. This CDR3 has 16 amino acids. The germline V gene encodes CDR1 KGHSH and CDR2 LQKENI. As DNA, the CDR3 is TGTGCCAGCTCACCAACCGGGGGGTCGGCAGGCTACGAGCAGTACTTC. Amino acids: CASSPTGGSAGYEQYF.

The genes are TRBV28 and TRBJ2-3, with 9 bases aligning to TRBD1. The V and J ends lost 6 bases and 4 bases, in that order; junction bases with no gene match: 2. Germline CDR1 is MDHEN and CDR2 is SYDVKM. The CDR3 consists of 13 residues. CDR3 residues: CASRWTGADTQYF. The CDR3 DNA sequence: TGTGCCAGCAGGTGGACAGGGGCAGATACGCAGTATTTT.

In DNA form, the CDR3 reads TGTGCCAGCAGGGAATCCTTCAGGGTCTCTGGAAACACCATATATTTT. Translating gives CASRESFRVSGNTIYF. This chain joins TRBV28 and TRBJ1-3; possible D gene TRBD1, 5 bases. V was cut by 6 bases and J by 0 bases, with 15 bases left in between. This CDR3 is 16 amino acids long. In germline, CDR1 is MDHEN, CDR2 SYDVKM.

The V gene is TRBV20-1, the J gene TRBJ2-7; 9 bases align to TRBD2. V was pared by 3 bases and J by 1 base, with 4 bases of the junction left unmatched. Germline V gene sequence: CDR1 DFQATT, CDR2 SNEGSKA (reference sequence). The CDR3 is 14 amino acids. CDR3 sequence (DNA): TGCAGTGCTAGTCCTAGCGGGGTTTCCTACGAGCAGTACTTC. As protein: CSASPSGVSYEQYF.

V usage is TRBV7-9 and J usage is TRBJ2-5, with TRBD2 as a possible D gene (5 bases). This CDR3 is 14 amino acids long. Germline CDR1 is SEHNR and CDR2 is FQNEAQ (reference sequence). V was pared by 5 bases and J by 5 bases, with 15 bases between. Written as DNA, the CDR3 is TGTGCCAGCAGCCGGACCCTAGCAGTCGAGACCCAGTACTTC. It specifies CASSRTLAVETQYF. The full variable domain, rest sourced from reference TRBV7-9 and TRBJ2-5, is DTGVSQNPRHKITKRGQNVTFRCDPISEHNRLYWYRQTLGQGPEFLTYFQNEAQLEKSRLLSDRFSAERPKGSFSTLEIQRTEQGDSAMYLCASSRTLAVETQYFGPGTRLLVL.

The chain recombines TRBV27 with TRBJ1-2; 7 bases align to TRBD1. CDR1 is MNHEY, CDR2 SMNVEV, per germline (reference sequence). Trimming took 8 bases from V and 5 from J; bases not matched to a gene: 8. This CDR3 contains 13 residues. For the CDR3, the DNA is TGTGCCAGCCGTACAGGGGACGGGTATGGCTACACCTTC. Translation gives CASRTGDGYGYTF.

This clone was seen a single time. The genes are TRBV11-2 and TRBJ2-7; 13 nucleotides match TRBD2. Germline values: CDR1 SGHAT, CDR2 FQNNGV. The CDR3 has 15 residues. V gave up 5 bases and J gave up 2 bases; unmatched junction bases: 3. In DNA form, the CDR3 reads TGTGCCAGCAGCGAAGGACTAGCGGGAGCCTACGAGCAGTACTTC. Translating it yields CASSEGLAGAYEQYF.

The chain employs TRBV19 and TRBJ2-7; TRBD1 aligns across 8 bases. CDR1 is LNHDA and CDR2 is SQIVND in the germline V gene (reference sequence). The V and J ends lost 5 bases and 3 bases, in that order; junction bases with no gene match: 6. CDR3 length: 14 residues. CDR3 nucleotides: TGTGCCAGTAGTTCCCACAGGGGGAGCTACGAGCAGTACTTC. It is translated as CASSSHRGSYEQYF.

V usage is TRBV27 and J usage is TRBJ2-2, with 10 bases lining up with TRBD1. The CDR3 runs to 16 residues. The germline V gene encodes CDR1 MNHEY and CDR2 SMNVEV (reference sequence). The V segment lost 6 bases and the J segment 7 bases; nucleotides outside the gene matches: 11. In DNA form, the CDR3 reads TGTGCCAGCAGCCCCCCCCGGGACAGGGGTCACGGGGAGCTGTTTTTT. Its protein product is CASSPPRDRGHGELFF.

The table lists this clone with a few counts. The chain uses TRBV18 and TRBJ1-2; TRBD1 matches at 7 bases. The length of the CDR3 is 14 residues. Trimming at V came to 2 bases and at J to 4 bases, leaving 4 bases not matched to a gene. The germline V gene has CDR1 KGHSH and CDR2 LQKENI. CDR3 sequence (DNA): TGTGCCAGCTCACCATCGGGACAGTTCTATGGCTACACCTTC. Translated: CASSPSGQFYGYTF.

This chain uses TRBV18 with TRBJ2-1; possibly TRBD1 for D (5 bases). Germline V gene sequence: CDR1 KGHSH, CDR2 LQKENI. Deletions cut 2 bases from V and 5 bases from J, with 13 bases between. CDR3 length equals 15 residues. Here the CDR3 DNA reads TGTGCCAGCTCACCAGGGGCAAATTCCAACAATGAGCAGTTCTTC. Translation: CASSPGANSNNEQFF. The whole variable domain, filled in from reference TRBV18 and TRBJ2-1, reads NAGVMQNPRHLVRRRGQEARLRCSPMKGHSHVYWYRQLPEEGLKFMVYLQKENIIDESGMPKERFSAEFPKEGPSILRIQQVVRGDSAAYFCASSPGANSNNEQFFGPGTRLTVL.

The rearrangement links TRBV7-2 to TRBJ2-2; 7 bases map to TRBD1. Germline CDR1 reads SGHTA; CDR2 reads FQGNSA. The CDR3 totals 16 residues. J gave up 4 bases and V 1 base, and 6 bases lay outside the gene matches. The CDR3 sequence is CASSLGIGTATGELFF. For the CDR3, the DNA is TGTGCCAGCAGCTTAGGGATAGGGACAGCCACCGGGGAGCTGTTTTTT. The full variable domain, in which reference TRBV7-2 and TRBJ2-2 provide the parts outside the CDR3, is GAGVSQSPSNKVTEKGKDVELRCDPISGHTALYWYRQSLGQGLEFLIYFQGNSAPDKSGLPSDRFSAERTGGSVSTLTIQRTQQEDSAVYLCASSLGIGTATGELFFGEGSRLTVL.

The chain uses TRBV6-5 and TRBJ2-7; 10 nucleotides align to TRBD1. V lost 5 bases, J lost 3 bases, and 7 bases stayed unmatched. This CDR3 spans 15 amino acids. CDR1 and CDR2 (germline): MNHEY, SVGAGI. CDR3 amino acids: CASSKTGTGDYEQYF. The CDR3 DNA follows: TGTGCCAGCAGTAAAACCGGGACAGGGGACTACGAGCAGTACTTC.

The chain recombines TRBV18 with TRBJ2-1; TRBD1 matches 7 bases. The CDR3 contains 16 residues. The germline gives CDR1 KGHSH, CDR2 LQKENI. The ends lost 4 bases at V and 4 bases at J; junction bases unmatched: 10. The CDR3 sequence: CASSLMTGSSYNEQFF. The CDR3 DNA follows: TGTGCCAGCTCACTGATGACAGGGTCCTCATACAATGAGCAGTTCTTC.

The chain is built from TRBV7-3 and TRBJ2-6, with TRBD2 matching 12 bases. Germline V CDR1 and CDR2: SGHTA, FQGTGA. This CDR3 region has 18 residues. The trim removed 9 bases at V and 1 base at J, leaving 10 bases unmatched. The CDR3 DNA sequence: TGTGCCAGACCTCTAGCGGGAGGGCCGGGGTCTGGGGCCAACGTCCTGACTTTC. Translation gives CARPLAGGPGSGANVLTF.

This rearrangement joins TRBV19 to TRBJ2-5, with TRBD1 identical over 9 bases. V dropped 4 bases and J dropped 7; count of bases not matched to a gene: 4. The CDR3 consists of 13 residues. Per germline, CDR1 LNHDA and CDR2 SQIVND (reference sequence). The CDR3 DNA sequence: TGTGCCAGTAGTAGTACAGGGGGCGGGACCCAGTACTTC. Its translation is CASSSTGGGTQYF.